These 20 T cell receptor beta chains originate from one sample sequenced in a study of blood T cells in healthy people across ages. Then a second PCR, running roughly 7 to 11 cycles, was carried out with a sample-barcoded 5' primer and a J-beta primer mix. TCRdb re-analysed the 5' RACE reads in MiXCR, keeping a single row per CDR3 protein. The repertoire includes over 950,000 distinct CDR3 sequences, roughly two fifths of them detected once, and 10% to 15% sits in the top ten. Material for sequencing was blood. The source of these receptors is a man aged 18 to 35 in good health.

This clonotype was found a few times. V and J are TRBV7-2 and TRBJ1-6; possible D gene TRBD1, 5 bases. Germline assignment: CDR1 SGHTA and CDR2 FQGNSA. The CDR3 is 15 amino acids. With 1 base removed from V and 4 bases from J, the gap between germline ends came to 8 bases. CDR3 loop: CASSLGTLYNSPLHF. The DNA for the CDR3 is TGTGCCAGCAGCTTAGGGACACTATATAATTCACCCCTCCACTTT.

The V and J genes are TRBV4-3 and TRBJ2-1; 11 bases match TRBD2. Germline V gene lookup returns CDR1 LGHNA and CDR2 YSLEER. The CDR3 is 16 amino acids. Trimming took 1 base from V and 6 from J; bases not matched to a gene: 5. The CDR3 DNA reads TGCGCCAGCAGCCAAGTTCTAGCGGGGGGAACCAATGAGCAGTTCTTC. Protein sequence: CASSQVLAGGTNEQFF.

This clonotype was seen more than once but under ten times. The V and J genes are TRBV18 and TRBJ1-5; no firm D call. This CDR3 region has 14 residues. Per germline, CDR1 KGHSH and CDR2 LQKENI. Trimming left V 2 bases short and J 3 bases short, with 8 bases between. The CDR3 protein is CASSPAIVNQPQHF. CDR3 coding DNA: TGTGCCAGCTCACCAGCTATAGTCAATCAGCCCCAGCATTTT.

This clonotype was found a few times. The rearrangement joins TRBV7-9 to TRBJ2-3; D gene unclear. This CDR3 is built from 15 residues. The V end lost 2 bases, the J end lost 1 base, and 10 bases lay between the germline ends. Germline CDR1 is SEHNR and CDR2 is FQNEAQ (reference sequence). CDR3 coding DNA: TGTGCCAGCAGCTTAAGGCCTACTGGCACAGATACGCAGTATTTT. Its protein product is CASSLRPTGTDTQYF.

This clonotype appeared a few times. The CDR3 region has the DNA TGTGCCAGCAGCCGCGACAGGCAACCTAATGAAAAACTGTTTTTT. It is translated as CASSRDRQPNEKLFF. The chain carries TRBV11-2 and TRBJ1-4, with D possibly matching TRBD1 (6 bases). Trimming cost V 5 bases and J 3 bases, with 13 bases left between them. CDR3 length equals 15 residues. Germline CDR1 reads SGHAT; CDR2 reads FQNNGV.

This clonotype turned up a few times. CDR3 nucleotides: TGCGCCAGCAGCCCCGGGGTCGACAATGAGCAGTTCTTC. Translating it yields CASSPGVDNEQFF. This chain links TRBV5-1 with TRBJ2-1, with a weak D call TRBD2 (5 bases). V lost 4 bases and J 5 bases, leaving 10 bases between the germline ends. Germline assignment: CDR1 SGHRS and CDR2 YFSETQ. The CDR3 has 13 residues.

The gene calls are TRBV20-1 and TRBJ1-2; 10 bases align to TRBD1. CDR1 is DFQATT and CDR2 is SNEGSKA in the germline V gene (reference sequence). V trimming: 3 bases; J trimming: 4 bases; junction bases outside the gene matches: 5. This CDR3 is 14 amino acids long. This chain's CDR3 is CSASRQGAVYGYTF. CDR3 DNA: TGCAGTGCTAGTAGACAGGGGGCGGTCTATGGCTACACCTTC.

The chain is built from TRBV5-5 and TRBJ1-3; D gene ambiguous. CDR1 SGHKS and CDR2 YYEKEE come from the germline V gene (reference sequence). Trimming shortened V by 4 bases and J by 6 bases, and 17 bases separated the two germline ends. The CDR3 spans 15 residues. The CDR3 region is CASSAYREASNTIYF. In nucleotides, the CDR3 is TGTGCCAGCAGCGCTTACCGGGAGGCTTCAAACACCATATATTTT.

The rearrangement links TRBV6-2 or TRBV6-3 to TRBJ2-1; D unresolved. This CDR3 region has 15 residues. The V gene lost 4 bases and the J gene lost 9 bases, with 19 bases spanning the gap. Germline V gives CDR1 MNHEY, CDR2 SVGEGT. This CDR3 is CASSFLSGPAGEQFF. The CDR3 DNA reads TGTGCCAGCAGTTTCCTAAGTGGTCCCGCTGGTGAGCAGTTCTTC.

A few counts support this clonotype. The chain's CDR3 is CASADRVFYGYTF. In DNA, the CDR3 is TGTGCCAGCGCGGACAGGGTTTTCTATGGCTACACCTTC. The J gene is TRBJ1-2, the V gene TRBV7-8; 8 bases align to TRBD1. Germline V gives CDR1 SGHVS, CDR2 FQNEAQ. Trimming removed 8 bases from V and 4 bases from J; junction bases left unmatched: 6. The CDR3 length is 13 residues. The full variable domain, completed using reference TRBV7-8 and TRBJ1-2, is GAGVSQSPRYKVAKRGQDVALRCDPISGHVSLFWYQQALGQGPEFLTYFQNEAQLDKSGLPSDRFFAERPEGSVSTLKIQRTQQEDSAVYLCASADRVFYGYTFGSGTRLTVV.

The CDR3 region has the DNA TGCGCCAGCAGTACCGGGACAGGGAGTGAAAAACTGTTTTTT. Residues: CASSTGTGSEKLFF. The V call is TRBV5-1, the J call TRBJ1-4, with TRBD1 matching over 9 bases. Germline-derived CDR1 and CDR2 are SGHRS and YFSETQ. CDR3 length: 14 residues. V shed 5 bases, J shed 7 bases, and the junction held 6 bases outside the gene matches.

This clonotype was picked up many times. The chain employs TRBV9 and TRBJ2-1, with a tentative D call TRBD1 (6 bases). Trimming shortened V by 0 bases and J by 6 bases, and 10 bases separated the two germline ends. The germline V gene has CDR1 SGDLS and CDR2 YYNGEE. The CDR3 is 14 amino acids. DNA for the CDR3: TGTGCCAGCAGCGTAGACCCAGGGGTCAATGAGCAGTTCTTC. Translated, it gives CASSVDPGVNEQFF. The variable domain in full, completed from reference TRBV9 and TRBJ2-1, reads DSGVTQTPKHLITATGQRVTLRCSPRSGDLSVYWYQQSLDQGLQFLIQYYNGEERAKGNILERFSAQQFPDLHSELNLSSLELGDSALYFCASSVDPGVNEQFFGPGTRLTVL.

The rearrangement links TRBV5-1 to TRBJ2-2; a weak D match, TRBD1 (6 bases). The germline V gene has CDR1 SGHRS and CDR2 YFSETQ. CDR3 length: 16 residues. V was pared by 2 bases and J by 1 base, with 12 bases between. DNA of the CDR3: TGCGCCAGCAGCTTCGGGCAGGGACAGAACACCGGGGAGCTGTTTTTT. This translates into CASSFGQGQNTGELFF.

V is TRBV6-5 and J is TRBJ1-4; D is undetermined. CDR1 is MNHEY, CDR2 SVGAGI, per germline. V lost 5 bases, J lost 8 bases, and 15 bases lay in between. The CDR3 extends over 14 amino acids. The DNA of the CDR3 is TGTGCCAGCAGTGGAGGATACGTCGGGGAAAAACTGTTTTTT. This codes for CASSGGYVGEKLFF.

The rearrangement links TRBV6-2 or TRBV6-3 to TRBJ1-1; tentative D call: TRBD1 (5 bases). V lost 2 bases to trimming and J lost 2 bases, with 12 bases between them. The length of the CDR3 is 15 residues. Per germline, CDR1 MNHEY and CDR2 SVGEGT. Here the CDR3 reads CASSYLGPRNTEAFF. The CDR3 DNA reads as TGTGCCAGCAGTTACCTGGGACCCAGAAACACTGAAGCTTTCTTT.

The rearrangement joins TRBV5-1 to TRBJ2-3; the D gene is possibly TRBD2 (6 bases). Germline assignment: CDR1 SGHRS and CDR2 YFSETQ. The V gene lost 3 bases and the J gene lost 4 bases, with 12 bases spanning the gap. This CDR3 spans 14 amino acids. In nucleotides, the CDR3 is TGCGCCAGCAGCTCCAGACTAGGCCCAGATACGCAGTATTTT. Its translation: CASSSRLGPDTQYF.

The V gene is TRBV4-2, the J gene TRBJ1-4; TRBD1 might be the D (5 bases). This CDR3 contains 15 residues. The V end was cut by 4 bases, the J end by 8 bases, with 17 bases between. The germline gives CDR1 LGHNA, CDR2 YNFKEQ. CDR3 amino acids: CASSPPGRGPEKLFF. DNA of the CDR3: TGTGCCAGCAGCCCCCCGGGAAGGGGTCCAGAAAAACTGTTTTTT.

The genes are TRBV4-1 and TRBJ2-1, with a tentative D call TRBD1 (6 bases). V dropped 2 bases and J dropped 6 bases, with 20 bases sitting between them. The CDR3 length is 17 residues. CDR1 is MGHRA and CDR2 is YSYEKL in the germline V gene. CDR3 in amino acids: CASSQRTLLQGSNEQFF. The CDR3 bases are TGCGCCAGCAGCCAACGAACATTATTACAGGGCAGCAATGAGCAGTTCTTC.

There are a few counts of this clonotype. This chain joins TRBV7-2 and TRBJ1-4; 7 bases agree with TRBD1. The trim removed 7 bases at V and 0 bases at J, leaving 8 bases unmatched. This CDR3 contains 16 residues. From germline, CDR1 is SGHTA and CDR2 FQGNSA. CDR3 residues: CASTDREGPTNEKLFF. CDR3 bases: TGTGCCAGCACAGACAGGGAAGGCCCAACTAATGAAAAACTGTTTTTT.

The V gene is TRBV14, the J gene TRBJ1-5; 7 positions agree with TRBD1. The CDR3 extends over 14 amino acids. CDR1 and CDR2 from the germline V gene are SGHDN and FVKESK. J was trimmed by 7 bases and V by 4 bases; bases with no gene match: 7. Here the CDR3 DNA reads TGTGCCAGCAGCCCTGGGACAGAGGGACAGCCCCAGCATTTT. Translated, it gives CASSPGTEGQPQHF.